This entry lists 7 T cell receptor beta chains sequenced from one sample in a study of blood T cell repertoires in COVID-19. Sequencing used immunoSEQ multiplex PCR; TCRdb keeps in-frame clones, though not all of them. Among fewer than 150,000 clones listed, 75% to 90% were seen once. Sequencing was carried out using peripheral blood. These receptors came from an elderly woman with acute or convalescent COVID-19.

V gene TRBV5-4 combines with J gene TRBJ2-1, with 10 nucleotides matching TRBD2. CDR1 is SGHNT, CDR2 YYREEE, per germline (reference sequence). CDR3 length: 15 residues. Trimming removed 4 bases from V and 1 base from J; junction bases left unmatched: 2. In DNA, the CDR3 is TGTGCCAGCAGCGTACTAGCGGGGTCCTACAATGAGCAGTTCTTC. Translating gives CASSVLAGSYNEQFF.

The J gene is TRBJ2-5, the V gene TRBV5-1; 9 positions agree with TRBD1. J was trimmed by 5 bases and V by 1 base; bases with no gene match: 6. In germline, CDR1 is SGHRS, CDR2 YFSETQ. This CDR3 contains 15 residues. In nucleotides, the CDR3 is TGCGCCAGCAGCTTGACCGGGACAGGGAGCGAGACCCAGTACTTC. This encodes CASSLTGTGSETQYF. Full variable domain (rest looked up from reference TRBV5-1 and TRBJ2-5): KAGVTQTPRYLIKTRGQQVTLSCSPISGHRSVSWYQQTPGQGLQFLFEYFSETQRNKGNFPGRFSGRQFSNSRSEMNVSTLELGDSALYLCASSLTGTGSETQYFGPGTRLLVL.

The V gene is TRBV18, the J gene TRBJ1-1, with 8 bases that match TRBD1. After removal of 4 bases from V and 10 bases from J, the junction contained 8 bases not matched to a gene. This CDR3 contains 13 residues. The germline V gene encodes CDR1 KGHSH and CDR2 LQKENI. CDR3 residues: CASSQTGGFGAFF. CDR3 in DNA: TGTGCCAGCTCACAAACAGGGGGATTCGGAGCTTTCTTT. The whole variable domain, remainder taken from reference TRBV18 and TRBJ1-1, is NAGVMQNPRHLVRRRGQEARLRCSPMKGHSHVYWYRQLPEEGLKFMVYLQKENIIDESGMPKERFSAEFPKEGPSILRIQQVVRGDSAAYFCASSQTGGFGAFFGQGTRLTVV.

This clone occurred a few times. The chain has TRBV30 and TRBJ1-1; D is unclear. The CDR3 runs 14 residues. Germline V gives CDR1 GTSNPN, CDR2 SVGIG (reference sequence). Trimming stripped 2 bases from V and 0 bases from J, with 10 bases between. CDR3 protein: CAWSPRSLNTEAFF. The CDR3 bases are TGTGCCTGGAGTCCTCGGTCGCTGAACACTGAAGCTTTCTTT.

J is TRBJ1-2 and V is TRBV7-8; tentative D call: TRBD1 (5 bases). Germline assignment: CDR1 SGHVS and CDR2 FQNEAQ. The V gene lost 0 bases and the J gene lost 4 bases, with 9 bases spanning the gap. The CDR3 has 14 residues. The chain's CDR3 is CASSLAGGAYGYTF. DNA for the CDR3: TGTGCCAGCAGCTTAGCGGGGGGAGCCTATGGCTACACCTTC. Together with reference TRBV7-8 and TRBJ1-2, the CDR3 gives the full variable domain: GAGVSQSPRYKVAKRGQDVALRCDPISGHVSLFWYQQALGQGPEFLTYFQNEAQLDKSGLPSDRFFAERPEGSVSTLKIQRTQQEDSAVYLCASSLAGGAYGYTFGSGTRLTVV.

DNA for the CDR3: TGTGCCAGCAGCCAAGCCTTAGTGGGGGAGCTGTTTTTT. This translates into CASSQALVGELFF. The chain is built from TRBV3-1 (or the pseudogene TRBV3-2) and TRBJ2-2; unclear D gene. Germline CDR1 reads LGHDT; CDR2 reads YNNKEL (reference sequence). The CDR3 is 13 amino acids. V was shortened by 1 base and J by 8 bases, with 8 bases between the two germline ends.

The V and J genes are TRBV2 and TRBJ2-4, with 7 bases matching TRBD1. The CDR3 sequence is 12 residues long. CDR1 is SNHLY and CDR2 is FYNNEI in the germline V gene. With 3 bases clipped from V and 12 bases from J, the junction kept 5 bases outside the gene matches. The CDR3 nucleotides read TGTGCCAGCAGTGATTACGGGACAGCTCAGTACTTC. Translation gives CASSDYGTAQYF. Complete variable domain (other parts from reference TRBV2 and TRBJ2-4): EPEVTQTPSHQVTQMGQEVILRCVPISNHLYFYWYRQILGQKVEFLVSFYNNEISEKSEIFDDQFSVERPDGSNFTLKIRSTKLEDSAMYFCASSDYGTAQYFGAGTRLSVL.